The table lists the clone carrying this TCR beta chain with a few counts. Amplified TCR beta CDR3 regions derived from RNA transcripts. Primed by the HTBI set, a first-round RT-PCR was run on the TCR CDR3. One entry per CDR3 protein results from TCRdb running MiXCR on the multiplex PCR reads. The sample contains 300,000 or so distinct CDR3 sequences, approximately 18% of which appear only once. Germline CDR1 is SNHLY and CDR2 is FYNNEI. The CDR3 contains 12 residues. V was shortened by 8 bases and J by 4 bases, with 9 bases between the two germline ends. The record originates from a study of T cells in Graves' hyperthyroidism and ophthalmopathy.

The sequence came from a woman aged 45-59 years with Graves' hyperthyroidism. The V call is TRBV2, the J call TRBJ2-1; TRBD2 is a possible D gene (6 bases). What was sequenced was blood. CDR3 loop: CASGRTYNEQFF. As DNA, the CDR3 is TGTGCCAGCGGGAGGACTTACAATGAGCAGTTCTTC.